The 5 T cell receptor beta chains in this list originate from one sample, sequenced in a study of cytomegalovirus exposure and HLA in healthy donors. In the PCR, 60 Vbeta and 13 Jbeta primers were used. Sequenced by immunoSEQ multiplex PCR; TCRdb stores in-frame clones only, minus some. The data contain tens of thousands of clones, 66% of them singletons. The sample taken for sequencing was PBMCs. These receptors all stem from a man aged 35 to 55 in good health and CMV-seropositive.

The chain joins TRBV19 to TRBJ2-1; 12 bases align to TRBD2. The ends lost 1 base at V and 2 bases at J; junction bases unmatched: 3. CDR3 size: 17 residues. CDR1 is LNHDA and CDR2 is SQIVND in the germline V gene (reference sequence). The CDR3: CASSIGLAGDPYNEQFF. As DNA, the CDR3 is TGTGCCAGTAGTATAGGACTAGCGGGGGACCCCTACAATGAGCAGTTCTTC.

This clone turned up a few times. The CDR3 nucleotides read TGCGCCAGCAGCCGGACAGGGGTGGATACTGAAGCTTTCTTT. Its translation: CASSRTGVDTEAFF. V gene TRBV5-1 combines with J gene TRBJ1-1; 9 bases are shared with TRBD1. Germline V gives CDR1 SGHRS, CDR2 YFSETQ. The CDR3 runs 14 residues. V dropped 4 bases and J dropped 5; count of bases not matched to a gene: 6.

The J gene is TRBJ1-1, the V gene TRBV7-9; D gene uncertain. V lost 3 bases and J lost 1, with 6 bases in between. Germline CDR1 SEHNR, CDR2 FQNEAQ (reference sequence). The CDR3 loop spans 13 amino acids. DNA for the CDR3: TGTGCCAGCAGCTTTGTCGGGAACACTGAAGCTTTCTTT. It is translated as CASSFVGNTEAFF.

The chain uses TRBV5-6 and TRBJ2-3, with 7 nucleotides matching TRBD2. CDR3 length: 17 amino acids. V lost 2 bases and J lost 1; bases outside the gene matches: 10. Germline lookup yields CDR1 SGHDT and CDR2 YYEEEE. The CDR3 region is CASSLLSGSGGTDTQYF. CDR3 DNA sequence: TGTGCCAGCAGCTTATTGTCGGGGAGCGGGGGCACAGATACGCAGTATTTT. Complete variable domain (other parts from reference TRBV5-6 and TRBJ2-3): DAGVTQSPTHLIKTRGQQVTLRCSPKSGHDTVSWYQQALGQGPQFIFQYYEEEERQRGNFPDRFSGHQFPNYSSELNVNALLLGDSALYLCASSLLSGSGGTDTQYFGPGTRLTVL.

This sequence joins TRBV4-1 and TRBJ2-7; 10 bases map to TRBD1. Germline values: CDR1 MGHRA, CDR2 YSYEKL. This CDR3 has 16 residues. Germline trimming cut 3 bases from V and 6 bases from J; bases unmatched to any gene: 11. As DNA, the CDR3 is TGCGCCAGCAGCCACACTTCCGGGACAGGGGTACGCGAGCAGTACTTC. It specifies CASSHTSGTGVREQYF.